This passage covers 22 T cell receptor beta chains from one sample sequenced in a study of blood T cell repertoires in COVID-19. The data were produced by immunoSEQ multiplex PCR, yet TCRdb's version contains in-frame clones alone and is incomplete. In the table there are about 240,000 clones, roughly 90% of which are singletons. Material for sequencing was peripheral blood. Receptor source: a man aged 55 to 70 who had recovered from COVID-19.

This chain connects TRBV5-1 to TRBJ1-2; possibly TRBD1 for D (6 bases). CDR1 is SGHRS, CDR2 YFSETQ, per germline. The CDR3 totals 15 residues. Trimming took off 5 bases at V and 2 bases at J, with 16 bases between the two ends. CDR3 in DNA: TGCGCCAGCAGTCAAGTAAACAGGGTGAACTATGGCTACACCTTC. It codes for CASSQVNRVNYGYTF. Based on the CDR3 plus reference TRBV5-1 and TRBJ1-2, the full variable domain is KAGVTQTPRYLIKTRGQQVTLSCSPISGHRSVSWYQQTPGQGLQFLFEYFSETQRNKGNFPGRFSGRQFSNSRSEMNVSTLELGDSALYLCASSQVNRVNYGYTFGSGTRLTVV.

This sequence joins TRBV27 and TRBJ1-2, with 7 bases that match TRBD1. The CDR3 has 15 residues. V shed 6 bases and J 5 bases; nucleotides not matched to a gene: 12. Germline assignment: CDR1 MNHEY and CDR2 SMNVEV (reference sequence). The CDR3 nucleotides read TGTGCCAGCAGCGACCGGGACAGCCAATTATATGGCTACACCTTC. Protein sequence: CASSDRDSQLYGYTF.

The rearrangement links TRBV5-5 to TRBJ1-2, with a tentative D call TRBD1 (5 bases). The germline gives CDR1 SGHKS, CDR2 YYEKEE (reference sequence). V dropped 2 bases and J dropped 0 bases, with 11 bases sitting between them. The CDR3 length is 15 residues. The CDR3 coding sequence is TGTGCCAGCAGCTTAAAACTGACAGCTAACTATGGCTACACCTTC. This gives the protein CASSLKLTANYGYTF. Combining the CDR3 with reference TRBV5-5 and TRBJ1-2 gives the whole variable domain DAGVTQSPTHLIKTRGQQVTLRCSPISGHKSVSWYQQVLGQGPQFIFQYYEKEERGRGNFPDRFSARQFPNYSSELNVNALLLGDSALYLCASSLKLTANYGYTFGSGTRLTVV.

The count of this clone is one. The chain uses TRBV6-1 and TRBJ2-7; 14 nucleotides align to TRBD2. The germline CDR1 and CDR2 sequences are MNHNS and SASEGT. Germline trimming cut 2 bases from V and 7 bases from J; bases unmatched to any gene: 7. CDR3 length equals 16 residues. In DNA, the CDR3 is TGTGCCAGCAGTGAAACGGGACTAGCGGGGGCGGGGGAGCAGTACTTC. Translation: CASSETGLAGAGEQYF.

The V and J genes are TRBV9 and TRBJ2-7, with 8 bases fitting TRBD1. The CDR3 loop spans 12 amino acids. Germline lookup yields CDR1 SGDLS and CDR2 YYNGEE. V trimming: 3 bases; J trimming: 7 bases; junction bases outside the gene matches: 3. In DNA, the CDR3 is TGTGCCAGCAGCGGTAACAGGGGGGAGCAGTACTTC. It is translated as CASSGNRGEQYF.

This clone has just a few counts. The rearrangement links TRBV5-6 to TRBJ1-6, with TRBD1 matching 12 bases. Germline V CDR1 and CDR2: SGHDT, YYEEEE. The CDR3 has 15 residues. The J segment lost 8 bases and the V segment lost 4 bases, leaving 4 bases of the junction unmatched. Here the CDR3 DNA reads TGTGCCAGCAGCATAGGGACAGGGGGCGATTCACCCCTCCACTTT. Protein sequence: CASSIGTGGDSPLHF.

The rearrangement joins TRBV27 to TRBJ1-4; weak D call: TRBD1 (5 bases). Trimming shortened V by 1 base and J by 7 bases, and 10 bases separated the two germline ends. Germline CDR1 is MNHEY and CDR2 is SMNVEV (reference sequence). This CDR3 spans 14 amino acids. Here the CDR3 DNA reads TGTGCCAGCAGTTTATGGGCAGGGCGTGAAAAACTGTTTTTT. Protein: CASSLWAGREKLFF.

CDR3 protein: CASSYAGAGELFF. CDR3 nucleotide sequence: TGTGCCAGCAGTTACGCGGGGGCCGGGGAGCTGTTTTTT. The V and J genes are TRBV6-6 and TRBJ2-2; TRBD2 aligns across 7 bases. V dropped 2 bases and J dropped 6; count of bases not matched to a gene: 0. From germline, CDR1 is MNHNY and CDR2 SVGAGI (reference sequence). This CDR3 contains 13 residues.

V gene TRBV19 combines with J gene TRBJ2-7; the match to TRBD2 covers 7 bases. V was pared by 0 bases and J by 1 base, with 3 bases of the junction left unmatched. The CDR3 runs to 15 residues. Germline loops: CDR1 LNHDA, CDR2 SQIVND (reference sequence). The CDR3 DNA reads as TGTGCCAGTAGTATAGATGGGAGGGCTTCCTACGAGCAGTACTTC. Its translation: CASSIDGRASYEQYF.

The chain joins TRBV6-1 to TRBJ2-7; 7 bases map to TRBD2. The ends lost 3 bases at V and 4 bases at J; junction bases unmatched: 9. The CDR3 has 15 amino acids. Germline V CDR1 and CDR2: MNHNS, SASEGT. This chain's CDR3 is CASSESSSGGYEQYF. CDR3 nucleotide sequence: TGTGCCAGCAGTGAGTCTAGCTCCGGGGGGTACGAGCAGTACTTC.

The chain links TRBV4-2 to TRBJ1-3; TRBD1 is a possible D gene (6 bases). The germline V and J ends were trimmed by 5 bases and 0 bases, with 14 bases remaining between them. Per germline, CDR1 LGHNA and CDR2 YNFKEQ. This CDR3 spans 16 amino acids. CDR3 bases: TGTGCCAGCAGCGATTGGGACACGTACTCTGGAAACACCATATATTTT. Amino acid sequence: CASSDWDTYSGNTIYF.

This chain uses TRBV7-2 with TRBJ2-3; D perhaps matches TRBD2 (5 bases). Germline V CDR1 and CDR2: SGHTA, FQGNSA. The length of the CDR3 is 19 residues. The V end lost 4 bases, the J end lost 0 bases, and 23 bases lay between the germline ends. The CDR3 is CASSSTPLVAAVSTDTQYF. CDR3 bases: TGTGCCAGCAGCTCCACCCCCCTAGTAGCAGCGGTGAGCACAGATACGCAGTATTTT. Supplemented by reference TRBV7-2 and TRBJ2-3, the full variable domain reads GAGVSQSPSNKVTEKGKDVELRCDPISGHTALYWYRQSLGQGLEFLIYFQGNSAPDKSGLPSDRFSAERTGGSVSTLTIQRTQQEDSAVYLCASSSTPLVAAVSTDTQYFGPGTRLTVL.

Written as DNA, the CDR3 is TGTGCCAGCAGTGATCAGTGGGACAGGGTTAATGAGCAGTTCTTC. Amino acids: CASSDQWDRVNEQFF. This rearrangement joins TRBV6-1 to TRBJ2-1; 9 bases are shared with TRBD1. The CDR3 has 15 residues. The V gene end was trimmed by 3 bases and the J gene end by 7 bases; junction bases not matched to a gene: 7. CDR1 is MNHNS and CDR2 is SASEGT in the germline V gene.

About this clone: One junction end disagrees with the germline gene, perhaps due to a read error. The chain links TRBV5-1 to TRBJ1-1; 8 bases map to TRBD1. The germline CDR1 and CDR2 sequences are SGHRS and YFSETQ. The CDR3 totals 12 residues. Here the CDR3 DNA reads TGTGCCGATGGACAGGGGAACACTGAAGCTTTCTTT. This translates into CADGQGNTEAFF.

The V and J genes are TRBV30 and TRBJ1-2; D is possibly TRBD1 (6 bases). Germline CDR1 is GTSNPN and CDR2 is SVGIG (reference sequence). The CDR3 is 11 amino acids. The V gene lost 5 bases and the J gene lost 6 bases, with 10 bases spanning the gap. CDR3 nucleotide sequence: TGTGCCTGGGGGTGGGGGCATGGCTACACCTTC. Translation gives CAWGWGHGYTF.

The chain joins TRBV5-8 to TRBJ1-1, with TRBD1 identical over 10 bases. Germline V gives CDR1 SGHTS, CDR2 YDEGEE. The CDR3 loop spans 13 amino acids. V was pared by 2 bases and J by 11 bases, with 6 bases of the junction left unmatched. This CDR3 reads CASSLHRGQGAFF. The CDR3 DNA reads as TGTGCCAGCAGCTTACATCGGGGACAGGGGGCTTTCTTT.

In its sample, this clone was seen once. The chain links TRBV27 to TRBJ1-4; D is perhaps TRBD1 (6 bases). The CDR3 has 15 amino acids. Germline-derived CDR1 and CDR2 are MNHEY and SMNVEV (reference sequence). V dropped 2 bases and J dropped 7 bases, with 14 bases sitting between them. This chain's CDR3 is CASSLTGRGGEKLFF. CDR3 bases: TGTGCCAGCAGTTTAACAGGGCGTGGTGGTGAAAAACTGTTTTTT.

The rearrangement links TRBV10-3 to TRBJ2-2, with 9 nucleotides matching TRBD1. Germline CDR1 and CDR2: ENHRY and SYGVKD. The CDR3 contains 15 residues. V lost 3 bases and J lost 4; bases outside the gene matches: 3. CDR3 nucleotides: TGTGCCATCAGTGATAAGGACAGGGGCACCGGGGAGCTGTTTTTT. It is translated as CAISDKDRGTGELFF.

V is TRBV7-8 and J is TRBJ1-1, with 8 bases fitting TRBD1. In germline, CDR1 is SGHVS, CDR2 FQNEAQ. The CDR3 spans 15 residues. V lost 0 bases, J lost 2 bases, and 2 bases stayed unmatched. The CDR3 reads CASSLAGQANTEAFF. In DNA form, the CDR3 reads TGTGCCAGCAGCTTAGCGGGACAGGCAAACACTGAAGCTTTCTTT.

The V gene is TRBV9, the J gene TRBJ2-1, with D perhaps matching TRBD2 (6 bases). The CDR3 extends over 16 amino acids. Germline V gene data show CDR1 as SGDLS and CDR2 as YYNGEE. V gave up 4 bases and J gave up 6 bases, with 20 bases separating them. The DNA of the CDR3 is TGTGCCAGCAGCTCCCGACTAGTTTTCTTCCCCAATGAGCAGTTCTTC. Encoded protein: CASSSRLVFFPNEQFF.

CDR3 coding DNA: TGTGCCAGCAGCTTCGGGATGAACACTGAAGCTTTCTTT. It encodes CASSFGMNTEAFF. The gene calls are TRBV5-6 and TRBJ1-1, with D unclear. V gave up 2 bases and J gave up 0 bases, with 5 bases separating them. Germline CDR1 and CDR2: SGHDT and YYEEEE. The CDR3 spans 13 residues. The variable domain in full, completed from reference TRBV5-6 and TRBJ1-1, reads DAGVTQSPTHLIKTRGQQVTLRCSPKSGHDTVSWYQQALGQGPQFIFQYYEEEERQRGNFPDRFSGHQFPNYSSELNVNALLLGDSALYLCASSFGMNTEAFFGQGTRLTVV.

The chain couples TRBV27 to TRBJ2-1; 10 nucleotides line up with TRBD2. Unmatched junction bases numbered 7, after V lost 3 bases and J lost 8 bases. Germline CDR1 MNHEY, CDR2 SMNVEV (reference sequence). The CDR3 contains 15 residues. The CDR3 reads CASSFRTSGAHEQFF. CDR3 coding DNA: TGTGCCAGCAGTTTTAGAACTAGCGGGGCCCATGAGCAGTTCTTC.